The present T cell receptor (beta chain) was sequenced within a study of neoadjuvant nivolumab and ipilimumab in lung cancer (dated by TCRdb to between 2020 and 2021). About the study as a whole: Intravenous nivolumab was dosed at 3 mg/kg on days 1, 15 and 29, and in the combination arm ipilimumab 1 mg/kg was added on day 1 only. For each study arm, the primary endpoint of the trial was the rate of major pathologic response (MPR) in the intention-to-treat population. A total of around 45 patients with operable NSCLC were treated in the trial, with some 23 randomized to nivolumab monotherapy and about 21 randomized to nivolumab plus ipilimumab. TCR repertoires were compared between pretherapy (baseline) peripheral blood and tumors resected at surgery after neoadjuvant immune checkpoint blockade. Seven patients had matched pretherapy and resected tumor pairs analyzed, with four treated with nivolumab and three with nivolumab plus ipilimumab. Points the paper makes about the study in general: TCR richness and clonality were greater in resected tumors than in tumor-adjacent uninvolved lung, and increases were seen in more dual-therapy-treated tumors. TCR richness in pretherapy blood showed a positive correlation with richness in tumors resected after neoadjuvant therapy (Spearman R ≈ 0.78). No significant correlation was found between TCR clonality and pathologic tumor regression, and only one major-pathologic-response sample was available for the clonality analysis. Tumor T-cell richness and clonality rose from pretherapy to surgery in three of three dual-therapy tumors but in only two of four nivolumab-treated tumors. A small number of samples was subjected to TCR sequencing.

Regarding this clone: Its binding antigen is unknown. Nothing much larger sits one base from this clone, and base qualities are not available.

V is reduced by 1 base and J by 8 bases, leaving a spacing of 11 bases between them. Counted from cysteine to phenylalanine, this CDR3 has 14 amino acids. The kept DNA is CDR3 alone, 42 bases in frame from the first base. For CDR1 and CDR2, the germline V gene lists SNHLY and FYNNEI. According to the study, the label for this sample's time point signals: at surgical resection after neoadjuvant nivolumab +/- ipilimumab. The samples were taken from NEOSTAR, a phase 2 randomized trial in operable NSCLC that tested neoadjuvant nivolumab or nivolumab plus ipilimumab, followed by surgery. Libraries were made using the immunoSEQ multiplex PCR assay. In the paper's pipeline: Richness and clonality were used to summarize the repertoires, and clones that significantly expanded or contracted between pre- and post-therapy samples were identified. Held by TCRdb, this immuneACCESS table contains in-frame sequences only and omits some clones. Under half of the omission traces to an unresolved V gene where checked; the cause of the rest is unknown. For V, J and clone size, that table is used; D and trimming come from the DNA. The sample table holds some 5,000 clones, of which about 70% were seen once. The ten largest clonotypes hold approximately 10% of the sample.

This sample comprised tumor tissue, obtained after neoadjuvant nivolumab, alone or with ipilimumab, at or shortly before surgery. The receptor was isolated from an adult with non-small cell lung cancer. The chain couples TRBV2 to TRBJ1-4; the D gene assignment is ambiguous. The DNA sequence is as follows: TGTGCCAGCAGTGAAGACCGAAGAGACGAAAAACTGTTTTTT. It translates to CASSEDRRDEKLFF.